These 4 T cell receptor beta chains were sequenced from one sample in a study of Ad26.COV2.S vaccination and SARS-CoV-2 variants. Indicated treatment: about 20 received Ad26.COV2.S at low or high dose, single or two shots; 5 received placebo; per-sample allocation not given. The samples date from day 63 after the first vaccine or placebo injection. Sequencing was performed with immunoSEQ multiplex PCR; in TCRdb, only in-frame clones are kept and a portion is missing. Of approximately 410,000 clones listed, about 92% were seen once; the top ten hold about 1.7%. The starting material was peripheral blood, obtained in a trial of Ad26.COV2.S vaccine versus placebo. These receptors all come from a person aged 18-60 years who received the Ad26.COV2.S COVID-19 vaccine or a placebo.

The genes are TRBV27 and TRBJ2-7; D gene uncertain. This CDR3 is 13 amino acids long. From germline, CDR1 is MNHEY and CDR2 SMNVEV (reference sequence). V lost 2 bases to trimming and J lost 0 bases, with 5 bases between them. The CDR3 is CASSLQASYEQYF. The CDR3 region has the DNA TGTGCCAGCAGTTTACAGGCCTCCTACGAGCAGTACTTC.

CDR3 region: CATSRALGQNYGYTF. The CDR3 DNA reads as TGTGCCACCAGCAGAGCTCTAGGCCAAAACTATGGCTACACCTTC. The V and J genes are TRBV15 and TRBJ1-2; D is undetermined. Trimming stripped 1 base from V and 2 bases from J, with 11 bases between. The CDR3 contains 15 residues. Germline CDR1 LNHNV, CDR2 YYDKDF (reference sequence).

The J gene is TRBJ1-2, the V gene TRBV6-5; possibly TRBD1 for D (5 bases). The ends were cut back, 5 bases at V and 8 bases at J, with 21 bases in the middle. The CDR3 is 15 amino acids. Per germline, CDR1 MNHEY and CDR2 SVGAGI. The CDR3 spells CASSPNPGAQGGYTF. CDR3 nucleotide sequence: TGTGCCAGCAGTCCAAATCCGGGCGCCCAGGGAGGCTACACCTTC.

The rearrangement uses TRBV28 and TRBJ2-5; D gene uncertain. The germline V gene encodes CDR1 MDHEN and CDR2 SYDVKM. The CDR3 runs 13 residues. Trimming removed 5 bases at V and 0 bases at J, with 7 bases between. The CDR3 nucleotides read TGTGCCAGCAGTCGGAAGTACCAAGAGACCCAGTACTTC. Its protein product is CASSRKYQETQYF.